This entry concerns a single TCR beta chain. Its antigen is unknown. No qualities accompany the bases; no much larger clone lies one base away. The source of the sample is a study of blood T cell repertoires in COVID-19 (dated by TCRdb to about 2020). The study in broad terms: Collaborator samples came from the United States, Italy and Spain and covered acute and convalescent phases of COVID-19. The prospective study material was composed of cDNA or gDNA derived from T cells, B-cell-depleted T cells, or PBMCs. The dataset comprised deeply sampled blood TCRbeta repertoires from subjects exposed to, actively infected with, or recovered from COVID-19. A freely available public database, intended as a resource for researchers studying the immune response to SARS-CoV-2, is where the repertoires were released. The samples were drawn from two sources: the first 160 participants of the ongoing ImmuneRACE study, and about 1,300 subjects contributed by 6 global collaborators. The sample metadata nearly always contained a de-identified subject ID, COVID-19 status, age in years and sex. Where available, HLA class I and class II types were obtained from metadata supplied by the sample provider rather than from assay-based typing.

Whole blood was collected in K2EDTA tubes by collaborating institutions according to the institutions' own protocols. For TCRbeta analysis, collaborators shipped samples in one of three forms: frozen whole blood, isolated PBMCs, or DNA extracted from either of those sample types. Results and caveats for the whole study, not just this receptor: How much clinical and demographic metadata was included differed by source and by participant, and the metadata was provided uncurated.

TCRbeta CDR3 regions were amplified from genomic DNA using the immunoSEQ Assay, a bias-controlled multiplex PCR. In the original analysis: The number of nucleated cells in each sample was estimated by amplification of reference gene primers within the assay. Sequence reads were collapsed and filtered to measure the absolute abundance of every unique TCRbeta CDR3 rearrangement. For each sample, productive Simpson clonality was calculated as the square root of Simpson's diversity index across productive rearrangements. TCRdb mirrors the immuneACCESS table, restricted to in-frame sequences. Some clones are absent from its copies; in checked studies, under half trace to an unresolved V gene, and the reason for the others is unknown. V and J calls and clone size are copied from that table; D and trimming were computed from the DNA. The sample includes 150,000 to 200,000 clones, with 80% to 90% observed a single time. More than 3% of the sample is held by the ten biggest clonotypes.

Specimen: peripheral blood. The clonotype was recovered from an older woman with acute or convalescent COVID-19.

The CDR3 has the sequence CASSQGAAPGNTEAFF. The nucleotides read TGCGCCAGCAGCCAAGGGGCCGCCCCAGGCAACACTGAAGCTTTCTTT. This receptor chain uses TRBV4-3 and TRBJ1-1; confidence is insufficient to name the D gene. The germline V gene yields LGHNA for CDR1 and YSLEER for CDR2. The junction carries 14 bases between V and J, which are trimmed by 1 base and 2 bases respectively. The CDR3 contains 16 residues, cysteine and phenylalanine counted. Of the read, only the CDR3 DNA is kept; its 48 bases are in frame from base 1.